Listed here are 21 T cell receptor beta chains from one sample, sequenced in a study of diagnostic markers for celiac disease. After re-calling the reads, TCRdb lists one entry per CDR3 protein, DNA absent. The sample has roughly 670 distinct CDR3 sequences; the top ten hold roughly 66%. The material sequenced was either unsorted cells or a sorted T cell fraction (not recorded which). The receptor source for this set is a human donor.

Considering frequency, this clonotype is medium-sized (0.01 to 0.1%). The chain couples TRBV12-3 or TRBV12-4 to TRBJ1-1; lacking DNA, the TRBD1 call made by TCRdb goes unchecked. CDR3 length equals 16 residues. CDR3 sequence reads: CASSPWGQRTERESFF.

This chain joins TRBV27 and TRBJ1-1; TCRdb names TRBD1, which stays unverified in the absence of DNA. Germline CDR1 is MNHEY and CDR2 is SMNVEV (reference sequence). The CDR3 contains 17 residues. This CDR3 is CASSRNPGGGKITEAFF.

The V and J genes are TRBV7-8 and TRBJ1-2; the D gene TCRdb calls, TRBD1, cannot be checked with no DNA. Germline values: CDR1 SGHVS, CDR2 FQNEAQ. The CDR3 length is 16 residues. CDR3 loop: CASSLEGGRGRAGYTF.

The rearrangement joins TRBV20-1 to TRBJ1-5; TCRdb's assignment of TRBD1 cannot be checked, as there is no DNA. CDR1 and CDR2 from the germline V gene are DFQATT and SNEGSKA (reference sequence). There are 14 residues in the CDR3. This chain's CDR3 is CSVSRGAGDQPQHF.

By frequency, this clonotype registers medium-sized. V is TRBV5-1 and J is TRBJ1-1; TCRdb designates TRBD1, a call that cannot be tested without DNA. Germline lookup yields CDR1 SGHRS and CDR2 YFSETQ. The CDR3 has 15 amino acids. The CDR3 reads CASSHPGQGATEAFF.

The rearrangement links TRBV5-8 to TRBJ2-2; TCRdb picks TRBD1, but there is no DNA to check that call. The germline gives CDR1 SGHTS, CDR2 YDEGEE. The CDR3 loop spans 15 amino acids. The CDR3 sequence: CASLNRGRYTGELFF.

This clonotype is called medium-sized based on its frequency. The rearrangement joins TRBV27 to TRBJ1-6. Looked up from germline, CDR1 is MNHEY and CDR2 is SMNVEV (reference sequence). CDR3 size: 14 residues. The CDR3 sequence: CASSFSSYNSPLHF.

The CDR3 loop is CASREQGEDEKLFF. The chain recombines TRBV5-1 with TRBJ1-4; TCRdb gives TRBD1 as the D gene, but with no DNA this cannot be confirmed. The V gene's germline CDR1 is SGHRS and CDR2 YFSETQ. This CDR3 comprises 14 residues. Supplemented by reference TRBV5-1 and TRBJ1-4, the full variable domain reads KAGVTQTPRYLIKTRGQQVTLSCSPISGHRSVSWYQQTPGQGLQFLFEYFSETQRNKGNFPGRFSGRQFSNSRSEMNVSTLELGDSALYLCASREQGEDEKLFFGSGTQLSVL.

This chain connects TRBV4-2 to TRBJ2-1; the TCRdb call, TRBD1, lacks DNA for checking. The CDR3 runs 14 residues. Per the germline V gene, CDR1 is LGHNA and CDR2 is YNFKEQ. CDR3 in amino acids: CASSQGRGYNEQFF.

In terms of frequency, this clonotype is large (0.1 to 1%). The rearrangement uses TRBV25-1 and TRBJ1-2. Per the germline V gene, CDR1 is MGHDK and CDR2 is SYGVNS. The CDR3 extends over 16 amino acids. This chain's CDR3 is CASSELSVIRVYGYTF.

The CDR3 sequence: CSALDRASGPYNEQFF. The chain carries TRBV20-1 and TRBJ2-1; TCRdb's D call, TRBD1, is unchecked because there is no DNA. Germline V gene sequence: CDR1 DFQATT, CDR2 SNEGSKA (reference sequence). This CDR3 comprises 16 residues.

By frequency, this clonotype is large (0.1 to 1%). The rearrangement links TRBV11-2 to TRBJ1-5. The CDR3 spans 13 residues. CDR1 and CDR2 from the germline V gene are SGHAT and FQNNGV. CDR3 loop: CASSFGGNQPQHF.

The chain couples TRBV4-3 to TRBJ2-7; TCRdb designates TRBD2, a call that cannot be tested without DNA. CDR1 LGHNA and CDR2 YSLEER come from the germline V gene. The CDR3 totals 15 residues. The CDR3 sequence: CASSPTSGSSYEQYF.

This rearrangement joins TRBV28 to TRBJ1-1; TCRdb reports TRBD1, a call that lacks DNA to check it against. Germline loops: CDR1 MDHEN, CDR2 SYDVKM. CDR3 length: 13 residues. CDR3 amino acids: CASSSGTQIEAFF.

The chain combines TRBV20-1 with TRBJ1-4; TCRdb reports TRBD1, a call that lacks DNA to check it against. Germline assignment: CDR1 DFQATT and CDR2 SNEGSKA (reference sequence). The length of the CDR3 is 13 residues. CDR3 sequence reads: CSAYRPGDEKLFF.

This chain joins TRBV29-1 and TRBJ2-1; checking the TCRdb D call of TRBD2 is not possible without DNA. CDR3 size: 15 residues. Germline values: CDR1 SQVTM, CDR2 ANQGSEA. The CDR3 spells CSFSPGLPKNNEQFF.

This CDR3 is CAISARGDYNSPLHF. V usage is TRBV10-3 and J usage is TRBJ1-6; TCRdb proposes TRBD1, but this gene call is untestable without DNA. In germline, CDR1 is ENHRY, CDR2 SYGVKD. The length of the CDR3 is 15 residues.

This clonotype is labeled medium-sized based on frequency. V and J are TRBV12-3 or TRBV12-4 and TRBJ2-2. The CDR3 is 14 amino acids. CDR3 region: CASSFRENTGELFF.

This clonotype registers large by frequency. The rearrangement uses TRBV20-1 and TRBJ2-3. This CDR3 has 11 residues. Germline V lookup: CDR1 DFQATT, CDR2 SNEGSKA (reference sequence). The chain's CDR3 is CSVGGKGTQYF.

This chain connects TRBV7-2 to TRBJ2-3; TCRdb picks TRBD2, but there is no DNA to check that call. This CDR3 contains 15 residues. Per the germline V gene, CDR1 is SGHTA and CDR2 is FQGNSA. Here the CDR3 reads CASSLDGGKADTQYF.

The genes are TRBV20-1 and TRBJ2-1. The germline V gene has CDR1 DFQATT and CDR2 SNEGSKA (reference sequence). The CDR3 totals 11 residues. The CDR3 sequence: CSALGHNEQFF.